The 18 T cell receptor beta chains in this list originate from one sample, sequenced in a study of blood T cell repertoires in COVID-19. This table comes from immunoSEQ multiplex PCR, and its TCRdb copy is limited to in-frame clones, with some not included. The table has some 270,000 clones, about 90% seen once. Sequencing used PBMCs or T cells enriched from blood (not recorded which). Every receptor here comes from a woman in her 30s with acute COVID-19.

The chain uses TRBV30 and TRBJ2-3; the match to TRBD2 covers 7 bases. The CDR3 sequence is 15 residues long. The ends lost 7 bases at V and 4 bases at J; junction bases unmatched: 14. Germline CDR1 GTSNPN, CDR2 SVGIG (reference sequence). The CDR3 loop is CASEGSSGKSDTQYF. The CDR3 region has the DNA TGTGCCTCGGAGGGATCAAGCGGGAAATCAGATACGCAGTATTTT.

This chain links TRBV6-1 with TRBJ2-5, with a possible D match to TRBD1 (5 bases). The CDR3 has 11 residues. V lost 3 bases, J lost 10 bases, and 9 bases lay in between. CDR1 is MNHNS, CDR2 SASEGT, per germline. In nucleotides, the CDR3 is TGTGCCAGCAGTGATGGGGCAGACCAGTACTTC. Residues: CASSDGADQYF.

This clone came up a few times. The chain joins TRBV30 to TRBJ2-7, with D maybe TRBD2 (5 bases). Germline lookup yields CDR1 GTSNPN and CDR2 SVGIG (reference sequence). V lost 2 bases, J lost 6 bases, and 14 bases lay in between. This CDR3 is built from 13 residues. The CDR3: CAWSFGDAREQYF. CDR3 bases: TGTGCCTGGAGTTTCGGGGATGCCCGCGAGCAGTACTTC.

This clone was seen once. The chain is built from TRBV2 and TRBJ1-5, with D perhaps TRBD1 (5 bases). From germline, CDR1 is SNHLY and CDR2 FYNNEI. V was shortened by 7 bases and J by 2 bases, with 18 bases between the two germline ends. The CDR3 extends over 16 amino acids. This CDR3 reads CASTEGRGNGNQPQHF. CDR3 DNA: TGTGCCAGCACCGAGGGGAGGGGTAATGGCAATCAGCCCCAGCATTTT.

The CDR3 sequence is CASSLGYWTSGHDDSYEQYF. The CDR3 DNA is TGTGCCAGCAGCCTTGGGTATTGGACTAGCGGACATGACGACAGCTACGAGCAGTACTTC. The chain joins TRBV7-8 to TRBJ2-7; TRBD2 matches 10 bases. This CDR3 comprises 20 residues. The germline V gene has CDR1 SGHVS and CDR2 FQNEAQ. The V gene end was trimmed by 5 bases and the J gene end by 3 bases; junction bases not matched to a gene: 22.

This clone was seen just once. This CDR3 reads CASSHVGLVSTDTQYF. DNA for the CDR3: TGTGCCAGCAGCCACGTGGGACTAGTGAGTACAGATACGCAGTATTTT. The V gene is TRBV7-9, the J gene TRBJ2-3; 8 bases line up with TRBD2. V lost 5 bases to trimming and J lost 3 bases; unmatched junction nucleotides: 10. Per the germline V gene, CDR1 is SEHNR and CDR2 is FQNEAQ (reference sequence). The CDR3 extends over 16 amino acids.

The rearrangement links TRBV28 to TRBJ2-7; 9 bases align to TRBD2. Trimming cost V 5 bases and J 3 bases; bases outside gene matches: 5. Germline CDR1 MDHEN, CDR2 SYDVKM. CDR3 length: 14 residues. The CDR3 protein is CASSPIAGDYEQYF. CDR3 sequence (DNA): TGTGCCAGCAGTCCGATAGCGGGAGACTACGAGCAGTACTTC.

This rearrangement joins TRBV3-1 (or the pseudogene TRBV3-2) to TRBJ2-5, with 7 bases identical to TRBD2. Trimming at V came to 7 bases and at J to 7 bases, leaving 9 bases not matched to a gene. Germline V gene lookup returns CDR1 LGHDT and CDR2 YNNKEL (reference sequence). The CDR3 sequence is 13 residues long. The CDR3 DNA follows: TGTGCCAGCAACCTGGGGGGGGAGCGGACCCAGTACTTC. This gives the protein CASNLGGERTQYF.

V usage is TRBV30 and J usage is TRBJ2-2; 13 nucleotides align to TRBD2. Germline CDR1 reads GTSNPN; CDR2 reads SVGIG (reference sequence). Trimming removed 1 base from V and 0 bases from J; junction bases left unmatched: 5. This CDR3 has 18 residues. CDR3 DNA sequence: TGTGCCTGGAGTGCCCCCGGGACTAGCGGGACGAACACCGGGGAGCTGTTTTTT. It encodes CAWSAPGTSGTNTGELFF.

V usage is TRBV4-1 and J usage is TRBJ1-6; D may be TRBD1 (6 bases). The CDR3 runs 15 residues. V gave up 0 bases and J gave up 7 bases, with 10 bases separating them. CDR1 is MGHRA and CDR2 is YSYEKL in the germline V gene. CDR3 sequence reads: CASSQDAGTNSPLHF. The DNA of the CDR3 is TGCGCCAGCAGCCAAGATGCAGGGACAAATTCACCCCTCCACTTT.

The J gene is TRBJ2-2, the V gene TRBV5-1; 8 bases map to TRBD1. Germline V gene lookup returns CDR1 SGHRS and CDR2 YFSETQ. With V trimmed by 6 bases and J by 4 bases, 11 bases remained unmatched. The CDR3 totals 16 residues. CDR3 protein: CASTRLQGASTGELFF. CDR3 nucleotide sequence: TGCGCCAGCACCCGTTTGCAGGGGGCAAGCACCGGGGAGCTGTTTTTT.

The chain links TRBV2 to TRBJ2-1; 8 bases map to TRBD1. Germline CDR1 SNHLY, CDR2 FYNNEI. With 6 bases clipped from V and 5 bases from J, the junction kept 3 bases outside the gene matches. The CDR3 covers 13 residues. In DNA form, the CDR3 reads TGTGCCAGCAGCAGGGGGCTTAACAATGAGCAGTTCTTC. This gives the protein CASSRGLNNEQFF. Full variable domain (missing parts from reference TRBV2 and TRBJ2-1): EPEVTQTPSHQVTQMGQEVILRCVPISNHLYFYWYRQILGQKVEFLVSFYNNEISEKSEIFDDQFSVERPDGSNFTLKIRSTKLEDSAMYFCASSRGLNNEQFFGPGTRLTVL.

V gene TRBV7-8 combines with J gene TRBJ2-7, with D uncertain. The CDR3 runs to 12 residues. CDR1 SGHVS and CDR2 FQNEAQ come from the germline V gene. V was trimmed by 1 base and J by 3 bases, leaving 4 bases between them. This CDR3 reads CASSLDNYEQYF. The CDR3 nucleotides are TGTGCCAGCAGCTTAGACAACTACGAGCAGTACTTC.

J is TRBJ2-7 and V is TRBV13; 8 bases agree with TRBD2. The CDR3 runs 15 residues. Germline V gene sequence: CDR1 PRHDT, CDR2 FYEKMQ (reference sequence). The ends lost 3 bases at V and 3 bases at J; junction bases unmatched: 7. Here the CDR3 DNA reads TGTGCCAGCAGCTTGCGGACTAGCCTCGACTACGAGCAGTACTTC. It encodes CASSLRTSLDYEQYF.

This chain connects TRBV5-1 to TRBJ1-5, with 10 bases lining up with TRBD1. Germline V gene lookup returns CDR1 SGHRS and CDR2 YFSETQ. The CDR3 loop spans 18 amino acids. Unmatched junction bases numbered 9, after V lost 3 bases and J lost 0 bases. CDR3 nucleotides: TGCGCCAGCAGCTCCTCGACAGGGGGCCGGTATAGCAATCAGCCCCAGCATTTT. This gives the protein CASSSSTGGRYSNQPQHF.

V gene TRBV27 combines with J gene TRBJ2-1; 9 bases match TRBD1. This CDR3 spans 15 amino acids. Germline CDR1 reads MNHEY; CDR2 reads SMNVEV (reference sequence). The trim removed 6 bases at V and 7 bases at J, leaving 10 bases unmatched. Here the CDR3 reads CASRELGTGSNEQFF. DNA for the CDR3: TGTGCCAGCAGGGAGCTCGGGACAGGGTCAAATGAGCAGTTCTTC.

The V gene is TRBV4-2, the J gene TRBJ1-4; D call uncertain. CDR1 LGHNA and CDR2 YNFKEQ come from the germline V gene. V lost 1 base to trimming and J lost 7 bases, with 7 bases between them. The CDR3 contains 13 residues. DNA of the CDR3: TGTGCCAGCAGCCAAGGCGTAAGTGAAAAACTGTTTTTT. Encoded protein: CASSQGVSEKLFF.

J is TRBJ1-5 and V is TRBV18; D possibly corresponds to TRBD1 (6 bases). The ends were cut back, 6 bases at V and 7 bases at J, with 16 bases in the middle. The length of the CDR3 is 14 residues. Germline V gives CDR1 KGHSH, CDR2 LQKENI. CDR3 sequence reads: CASSLGQSPQPQHF. The CDR3 DNA is TGTGCCAGCTCCCTAGGACAGTCCCCCCAGCCCCAGCATTTT.